These 14 T cell receptor beta chains were all obtained from the same sample, sequenced in a study of OX40 agonist ivuxolimab in advanced cancers. Repertoires were generated with immunoSEQ multiplex PCR, while TCRdb's copy carries only in-frame clones and drops some. The sample shows 60,000 to 75,000 clones, 84% of them seen only once. The starting material was CD4+ or CD8+ T cells sorted from blood, obtained in a trial of the OX40 agonist ivuxolimab. Receptors originate from an adult with an advanced solid tumor such as melanoma, head and neck, liver or kidney cancer.

The chain recombines TRBV7-2 with TRBJ1-2, with TRBD1 matching over 9 bases. The germline V gene has CDR1 SGHTA and CDR2 FQGNSA. Trimming took 3 bases from V and 5 from J; bases not matched to a gene: 7. The CDR3 consists of 15 residues. The DNA for the CDR3 is TGTGCCAGCAGCTTCTCCGGGACAGGGTCTTATGGCTACACCTTC. It yields the protein CASSFSGTGSYGYTF.

The chain joins TRBV2 to TRBJ1-2, with 8 bases lining up with TRBD1. CDR1 is SNHLY and CDR2 is FYNNEI in the germline V gene. The CDR3 extends over 13 amino acids. With V trimmed by 11 bases and J by 2 bases, 7 bases remained unmatched. The CDR3 DNA is TGTGCCGGCCAGAGACAGGGGAACTATGGCTACACCTTC. Translated, it gives CAGQRQGNYGYTF.

The chain is built from TRBV19 and TRBJ2-5, with 7 bases matching TRBD1. Germline assignment: CDR1 LNHDA and CDR2 SQIVND (reference sequence). The CDR3 covers 13 residues. With 3 bases clipped from V and 2 bases from J, the junction kept 0 bases outside the gene matches. CDR3 sequence (DNA): TGTGCCAGTAGTATGGGACAGCAAGAGACCCAGTACTTC. Protein product: CASSMGQQETQYF.

A word on this clone: Other DNA variants within this sample encode the same CDR3. The V and J genes are TRBV9 and TRBJ2-5; D may be TRBD2 (6 bases). From germline, CDR1 is SGDLS and CDR2 YYNGEE. This CDR3 is built from 14 residues. Trimming stripped 0 bases from V and 5 bases from J, with 11 bases between. In nucleotides, the CDR3 is TGTGCCAGCAGCGTAGACGGGAGTGTGGAGACCCAGTACTTC. Translated, it gives CASSVDGSVETQYF.

The rearrangement uses TRBV20-1 and TRBJ2-2, with D unresolved. In germline, CDR1 is DFQATT, CDR2 SNEGSKA (reference sequence). The CDR3 runs to 11 residues. The germline V and J ends were trimmed by 4 bases and 3 bases, with 3 bases remaining between them. CDR3 residues: CSATDTGELFF. CDR3 bases: TGCAGTGCTACGGACACCGGGGAGCTGTTTTTT.

The J gene is TRBJ1-4, the V gene TRBV30; D is possibly TRBD1 (5 bases). This CDR3 contains 18 residues. V gave up 2 bases and J gave up 0 bases, with 19 bases separating them. Germline V lookup: CDR1 GTSNPN, CDR2 SVGIG (reference sequence). The CDR3 DNA reads as TGTGCCTGGAGTATGGGGCCTCAACTGTGGGCAACTAATGAAAAACTGTTTTTT. This codes for CAWSMGPQLWATNEKLFF.

This sequence joins TRBV11-2 and TRBJ1-1, with D perhaps matching TRBD1 (5 bases). Deletions cut 2 bases from V and 3 bases from J, with 7 bases between. The germline gives CDR1 SGHAT, CDR2 FQNNGV. The CDR3 covers 13 residues. In nucleotides, the CDR3 is TGTGCCAGCAGCTTACTGACAGACACTGAAGCTTTCTTT. Encoded protein: CASSLLTDTEAFF.

This clone was counted only a few times. This chain joins TRBV11-2 and TRBJ1-5; unclear D gene. The V gene lost 1 base and the J gene lost 4 bases, with 11 bases spanning the gap. Germline V CDR1 and CDR2: SGHAT, FQNNGV. There are 15 residues in the CDR3. CDR3 in DNA: TGTGCCAGCAGCTTAGGGCCCGGCCCTAATCAGCCCCAGCATTTT. Its protein product is CASSLGPGPNQPQHF. Based on the CDR3 plus reference TRBV11-2 and TRBJ1-5, the full variable domain is EAGVAQSPRYKIIEKRQSVAFWCNPISGHATLYWYQQILGQGPKLLIQFQNNGVVDDSQLPKDRFSAERLKGVDSTLKIQPAKLEDSAVYLCASSLGPGPNQPQHFGDGTRLSIL.

This rearrangement joins TRBV4-1 to TRBJ2-7; the match to TRBD1 covers 7 bases. The trim removed 4 bases at V and 3 bases at J, leaving 6 bases unmatched. Looked up from germline, CDR1 is MGHRA and CDR2 is YSYEKL. CDR3 length equals 14 residues. CDR3 bases: TGCGCCAGCAGCCGCCATAGGGACAGCTACGAGCAGTACTTC. Translation: CASSRHRDSYEQYF.

V is TRBV27 and J is TRBJ2-7; D unclear. Germline V gives CDR1 MNHEY, CDR2 SMNVEV (reference sequence). The CDR3 runs to 13 residues. The germline V and J ends were trimmed by 4 bases and 4 bases, with 11 bases remaining between them. CDR3: CASSSRTRYEQYF. The CDR3 DNA reads as TGTGCCAGCAGTTCCCGAACCCGATACGAGCAGTACTTC.

The rearrangement joins TRBV27 to TRBJ1-2, with a possible D match to TRBD1 (5 bases). Germline CDR1 reads MNHEY; CDR2 reads SMNVEV (reference sequence). The CDR3 runs 14 residues. V was shortened by 6 bases and J by 2 bases, with 13 bases between the two germline ends. CDR3 DNA: TGTGCCAGCAGCCGAAATGACAGAAACTATGGCTACACCTTC. This sequence encodes CASSRNDRNYGYTF.

This chain uses TRBV11-2 with TRBJ1-2; possible D gene TRBD1, 5 bases. This CDR3 spans 13 amino acids. Per the germline V gene, CDR1 is SGHAT and CDR2 is FQNNGV. V was trimmed by 0 bases and J by 5 bases, leaving 7 bases between them. This CDR3 is CASSLDQGYGYTF. Written as DNA, the CDR3 is TGTGCCAGCAGCTTAGATCAGGGTTATGGCTACACCTTC.

The chain carries TRBV27 and TRBJ1-1, with D possibly matching TRBD1 (5 bases). The V and J ends lost 6 bases and 1 base respectively, with 12 bases between them. This CDR3 is built from 14 residues. Germline V gene data show CDR1 as MNHEY and CDR2 as SMNVEV (reference sequence). The CDR3 DNA reads TGTGCCAGCAGACCCCTGACAGAGAACACTGAAGCTTTCTTT. It codes for CASRPLTENTEAFF.

J is TRBJ2-3 and V is TRBV5-1; 10 bases are a match to TRBD2. Germline V gene lookup returns CDR1 SGHRS and CDR2 YFSETQ. The CDR3 runs 16 residues. J gave up 3 bases and V 0 bases, and 4 bases lay outside the gene matches. The CDR3 loop is CASSLEVAGGTDTQYF. In DNA form, the CDR3 reads TGCGCCAGCAGCTTGGAGGTAGCGGGGGGTACAGATACGCAGTATTTT.